One and the same sample provided the 18 T cell receptor beta chains below, sequenced in a study of T-cell reconstitution after alpha-beta-depleted transplantation in children. Unique molecular identifiers were used to barcode this TCRbeta library. MiXCR, run by TCRdb on the PCR reads, gives a single entry per CDR3 protein. The sample carries around 380,000 distinct CDR3 sequences, about 11% recorded once. The specimen was PBMCs from the stem cell graft donor, collected from the stem cell graft. These receptors were obtained from a human donor who donated a stem cell graft to a child with acute myeloid leukemia.

The chain uses TRBV19 and TRBJ2-2; TRBD2 aligns across 15 bases. Losses at the gene ends were 4 bases for V and 1 base for J; bases not matched to a gene: 7. CDR1 and CDR2 from the germline V gene are LNHDA and SQIVND (reference sequence). The CDR3 is 19 amino acids. CDR3 protein: CASSTLPGLAGGNTGELFF. CDR3 coding DNA: TGTGCCAGTAGTACACTTCCGGGACTAGCGGGAGGGAACACCGGGGAGCTGTTTTTT.

The V and J genes are TRBV7-9 and TRBJ1-5, with D unresolved. The CDR3 has 12 amino acids. Germline lookup yields CDR1 SEHNR and CDR2 FQNEAQ (reference sequence). V lost 5 bases and J 6 bases, leaving 8 bases between the germline ends. The CDR3 protein is CASSPDRQPQHF. Written as DNA, the CDR3 is TGTGCCAGCAGCCCGGACCGTCAGCCCCAGCATTTT. Supplemented by reference TRBV7-9 and TRBJ1-5, the full variable domain reads DTGVSQNPRHKITKRGQNVTFRCDPISEHNRLYWYRQTLGQGPEFLTYFQNEAQLEKSRLLSDRFSAERPKGSFSTLEIQRTEQGDSAMYLCASSPDRQPQHFGDGTRLSIL.

This clonotype was recorded a few times. V usage is TRBV6-5 and J usage is TRBJ1-1; 10 nucleotides agree with TRBD1. Germline lookup yields CDR1 MNHEY and CDR2 SVGAGI. This CDR3 is 17 amino acids long. V shed 0 bases, J shed 1 base, and the junction held 5 bases outside the gene matches. CDR3 sequence reads: CASSYSRGQGKNTEAFF. CDR3 in DNA: TGTGCCAGCAGTTACTCAAGGGGACAGGGGAAGAACACTGAAGCTTTCTTT.

This clonotype has ten or more counts. This chain links TRBV12-3 or TRBV12-4 with TRBJ1-5; 11 bases match TRBD1. This CDR3 spans 16 amino acids. V lost 7 bases to trimming and J lost 7 bases; unmatched junction nucleotides: 12. For the CDR3, the DNA is TGTGCCAGCAAGAACGAACCGGGACAGGGGGGGCAGCCCCAGCATTTT. This codes for CASKNEPGQGGQPQHF.

This clonotype was seen many times. The chain is built from TRBV4-2 and TRBJ2-3, with 12 bases identical to TRBD2. From germline, CDR1 is LGHNA and CDR2 YNFKEQ. The CDR3 runs 16 residues. With V trimmed by 2 bases and J by 6 bases, 6 bases remained unmatched. The chain's CDR3 is CASSQSTSGGGDTQYF. The CDR3 bases are TGTGCCAGCAGCCAATCGACTAGCGGGGGAGGGGATACGCAGTATTTT.

The chain recombines TRBV4-1 with TRBJ1-1, with D unresolved. Trimming cost V 1 base and J 8 bases, with 17 bases left between them. This CDR3 contains 15 residues. The germline CDR1 and CDR2 sequences are MGHRA and YSYEKL. CDR3 sequence: CASSQAETTSAEAFF. For the CDR3, the DNA is TGCGCCAGCAGCCAAGCGGAGACTACCTCGGCAGAAGCTTTCTTT.

This clonotype was counted at least ten times. This chain connects TRBV9 to TRBJ2-2, with unresolved D. The CDR3 spans 13 residues. Germline CDR1 and CDR2: SGDLS and YYNGEE. V shed 6 bases and J shed 2 bases, with 8 bases lying between them. This chain's CDR3 is CASNPSNTGELFF. In DNA form, the CDR3 reads TGTGCCAGCAACCCAAGTAACACCGGGGAGCTGTTTTTT.

The genes are TRBV7-8 and TRBJ2-7; TRBD2 might be the D (5 bases). The CDR3 extends over 14 amino acids. CDR1 SGHVS and CDR2 FQNEAQ come from the germline V gene. The V end was cut by 2 bases, the J end by 2 bases, with 10 bases between. CDR3 in amino acids: CASSLRTEAYEQYV. The DNA of the CDR3 is TGTGCCAGCAGCTTACGGACGGAGGCCTACGAGCAGTACGTC.

This clonotype was seen many times. The gene calls are TRBV5-1 and TRBJ2-2, with 11 bases aligning to TRBD2. Trimming cost V 4 bases and J 3 bases; bases outside gene matches: 8. CDR1 is SGHRS and CDR2 is YFSETQ in the germline V gene. This CDR3 region has 17 residues. CDR3 nucleotides: TGCGCCAGCAGCCCCACGGGACTAGCGGCTGACACCGGGGAGCTGTTTTTT. This encodes CASSPTGLAADTGELFF.

This clonotype was observed a handful of times. The V and J genes are TRBV9 and TRBJ2-5, with TRBD2 matching over 11 bases. J gave up 1 base and V 4 bases, and 6 bases lay outside the gene matches. Germline V gene data show CDR1 as SGDLS and CDR2 as YYNGEE. The CDR3 length is 16 residues. CDR3 sequence: CASSSGTSGGQETQYF. In DNA form, the CDR3 reads TGTGCCAGCAGCTCAGGGACTAGCGGTGGCCAAGAGACCCAGTACTTC.

The chain couples TRBV5-1 to TRBJ1-1, with TRBD1 matching 7 bases. Germline values: CDR1 SGHRS, CDR2 YFSETQ. The J segment lost 1 base and the V segment lost 0 bases, leaving 3 bases of the junction unmatched. CDR3 length: 15 amino acids. CDR3 residues: CASSLAGTENTEAFF. CDR3 nucleotides: TGCGCCAGCAGCTTGGCCGGGACAGAGAACACTGAAGCTTTCTTT.

The chain recombines TRBV5-1 with TRBJ1-1; no firm D call. The CDR3 length is 17 residues. Trimming left V 1 base short and J 2 bases short, with 18 bases between. The germline V gene has CDR1 SGHRS and CDR2 YFSETQ. In nucleotides, the CDR3 is TGCGCCAGCAGCTTGTTGGTCAGGTTTCGAAGAAACACTGAAGCTTTCTTT. Residues: CASSLLVRFRRNTEAFF.

V and J are TRBV4-3 and TRBJ2-2; D remains ambiguous. Deletions cut 4 bases from V and 1 base from J, with 10 bases between. CDR3 length: 15 residues. Germline V gene sequence: CDR1 LGHNA, CDR2 YSLEER. As DNA, the CDR3 is TGCGCCAGCAGCCCGGGTGGCGGGAACACCGGGGAGCTGTTTTTT. The encoded protein is CASSPGGGNTGELFF.

This clonotype was observed a few times. The J gene is TRBJ1-5, the V gene TRBV20-1; TRBD1 matches 12 bases. Trimming cost V 6 bases and J 4 bases; bases outside gene matches: 4. The germline CDR1 and CDR2 sequences are DFQATT and SNEGSKA (reference sequence). The CDR3 has 14 amino acids. The CDR3 is CSAPGQGANQPQHF. The CDR3 nucleotides read TGCAGTGCCCCGGGACAGGGGGCTAATCAGCCCCAGCATTTT.

This chain links TRBV4-2 with TRBJ1-1, with D possibly matching TRBD1 (5 bases). CDR3 length: 15 amino acids. Trimming stripped 4 bases from V and 0 bases from J, with 12 bases between. Germline CDR1 reads LGHNA; CDR2 reads YNFKEQ. The CDR3 here is CASSPGADLNTEAFF. Written as DNA, the CDR3 is TGTGCCAGCAGCCCCGGGGCAGACTTGAACACTGAAGCTTTCTTT.

This clonotype occurred a few times. The chain uses TRBV6-2 or TRBV6-3 and TRBJ2-6; D might be TRBD1 (6 bases). CDR1 and CDR2 (germline): MNHEY, SVGEGT. The CDR3 length is 14 residues. Trimming took off 8 bases at V and 2 bases at J, with 10 bases between the two ends. The CDR3 loop reads CASGWTAGANVLTF. In nucleotides, the CDR3 is TGTGCCAGCGGATGGACAGCTGGGGCCAACGTCCTGACTTTC.

This clonotype was recorded a few times. The chain has TRBV10-3 and TRBJ2-7, with no clear D. The V gene's germline CDR1 is ENHRY and CDR2 SYGVKD. The CDR3 loop spans 15 amino acids. Trimming stripped 3 bases from V and 0 bases from J, with 12 bases between. The CDR3 reads CAISDPPEDSYEQYF. Written as DNA, the CDR3 is TGTGCCATCAGTGATCCGCCCGAGGACTCCTACGAGCAGTACTTC.

This clonotype was counted between two and nine times. V usage is TRBV11-2 and J usage is TRBJ2-1; weak D call: TRBD2 (5 bases). The CDR3 extends over 14 amino acids. V lost 2 bases, J lost 8 bases, and 13 bases lay in between. Germline V gene sequence: CDR1 SGHAT, CDR2 FQNNGV. The CDR3 DNA follows: TGTGCCAGCAGCTTACTGGGGAGACGGGATGAGCAGTTCTTC. Translating gives CASSLLGRRDEQFF.